Below, 9 T cell receptor beta chains from the same sample are listed, as sequenced in a study of blood T cell repertoires in COVID-19 (TCRdb year 2020). Libraries came from the immunoSEQ multiplex PCR assay. This is the immuneACCESS table as TCRdb keeps it, with only in-frame sequences that have V and J called. A part of the clones is gone; compared with another copy, unresolved V genes explain less than half, and the rest is unexplained. In all, the sample holds more than 400,000 clones, and less than 95% of those were seen once. The ten largest make up 0.6% of the sample. Material for sequencing was PBMCs or T cells enriched from blood (not recorded which). The source is a man between 18 and 29 years old who had recovered from COVID-19.

The CDR3: CASRTRGDVLTGELFF. CDR3 DNA sequence: TGTGCCAGCAGGACCCGGGGGGACGTCCTCACCGGGGAGCTGTTTTTT. The chain has TRBV27 and TRBJ2-2; 7 bases agree with TRBD2. Germline values: CDR1 MNHEY, CDR2 SMNVEV (reference sequence). This CDR3 spans 16 amino acids. The ends lost 6 bases at V and 4 bases at J; junction bases unmatched: 11.

J is TRBJ1-5 and V is TRBV19; 8 bases map to TRBD1. The CDR3 length is 14 residues. Germline assignment: CDR1 LNHDA and CDR2 SQIVND (reference sequence). V lost 7 bases, J lost 5 bases, and 7 bases stayed unmatched. CDR3 region: CASTLGQEDQPQHF. CDR3 sequence (DNA): TGTGCCAGTACCTTGGGACAGGAGGATCAGCCCCAGCATTTT.

The chain links TRBV6-5 to TRBJ2-1, with TRBD2 matching over 7 bases. V was clipped by 4 bases and J by 4 bases; unmatched bases: 10. CDR1 and CDR2 from the germline V gene are MNHEY and SVGAGI. This CDR3 is 16 amino acids long. This CDR3 is CASSSPGGRGYNEQFF. The CDR3 DNA sequence: TGTGCCAGCAGTTCCCCTGGCGGGAGAGGGTACAATGAGCAGTTCTTC.

V gene TRBV6-1 combines with J gene TRBJ1-3; weak D call: TRBD1 (6 bases). V was shortened by 0 bases and J by 4 bases, with 16 bases between the two germline ends. The CDR3 extends over 17 amino acids. The germline V gene encodes CDR1 MNHNS and CDR2 SASEGT. In DNA, the CDR3 is TGTGCCAGCAGTGAAGCGGCTGGGGGCAGGTTCGGAAACACCATATATTTT. Translation gives CASSEAAGGRFGNTIYF.

The chain has TRBV19 and TRBJ1-4, with D possibly being TRBD1 (5 bases). Germline CDR1 is LNHDA and CDR2 is SQIVND (reference sequence). The ends were cut back, 3 bases at V and 4 bases at J, with 9 bases in the middle. The CDR3 length is 14 residues. CDR3 residues: CASSIGGGNEKLFF. The CDR3 DNA reads TGTGCCAGTAGTATCGGGGGAGGTAATGAAAAACTGTTTTTT. The variable domain in full, completed from reference TRBV19 and TRBJ1-4, reads DGGITQSPKYLFRKEGQNVTLSCEQNLNHDAMYWYRQDPGQGLRLIYYSQIVNDFQKGDIAEGYSVSREKKESFPLTVTSAQKNPTAFYLCASSIGGGNEKLFFGSGTQLSVL.

The J gene is TRBJ2-1, the V gene TRBV25-1; D is unresolved. The germline CDR1 and CDR2 sequences are MGHDK and SYGVNS. The CDR3 spans 9 residues. The V gene lost 3 bases and the J gene lost 16 bases, with 7 bases spanning the gap. The CDR3 DNA reads TGTGCCAGCAGTGATAATTCCTTCTTC. Its translation is CASSDNSFF. The full variable domain, completed using reference TRBV25-1 and TRBJ2-1, is EADIYQTPRYLVIGTGKKITLECSQTMGHDKMYWYQQDPGMELHLIHYSYGVNSTEKGDLSSESTVSRIRTEHFPLTLESARPSHTSQYLCASSDNSFFGPGTRLTVL.

This chain uses TRBV5-8 with TRBJ1-2, with TRBD1 matching 8 bases. The CDR3 has 19 amino acids. Germline CDR1 SGHTS, CDR2 YDEGEE. The V gene end was trimmed by 3 bases and the J gene end by 3 bases; junction bases not matched to a gene: 19. The CDR3 DNA reads TGTGCCAGCAGCTCCCTTTTCAGGGGGCCCGTAACGTGTTACTATGGCTACACCTTC. Protein sequence: CASSSLFRGPVTCYYGYTF.

The CDR3 spells CASSLGTSGYSSYEQYF. In nucleotides, the CDR3 is TGTGCCAGCAGCTTGGGGACTAGCGGGTATAGCTCCTACGAGCAGTACTTC. This sequence joins TRBV5-8 and TRBJ2-7; 11 bases are shared with TRBD2. Germline values: CDR1 SGHTS, CDR2 YDEGEE. The CDR3 runs 17 residues. Trimming took 0 bases from V and 0 from J; bases not matched to a gene: 5. The whole variable domain, filled in from reference TRBV5-8 and TRBJ2-7, reads EAGVTQSPTHLIKTRGQQATLRCSPISGHTSVYWYQQALGLGLQFLLWYDEGEERNRGNFPPRFSGRQFPNYSSELNVNALELEDSALYLCASSLGTSGYSSYEQYFGPGTRLTVT.

Concerning this clone itself: The same CDR3 also results from other DNA sequences found in this sample. The chain joins TRBV12-3 or TRBV12-4 to TRBJ1-5; D remains unclear. The CDR3 runs to 13 residues. Trimming pared 6 bases from V and 6 bases from J, leaving 12 bases between. CDR3 region: CASSFTGGQPQHF. CDR3 DNA sequence: TGTGCCAGCAGCTTTACTGGTGGTCAGCCCCAGCATTTT.